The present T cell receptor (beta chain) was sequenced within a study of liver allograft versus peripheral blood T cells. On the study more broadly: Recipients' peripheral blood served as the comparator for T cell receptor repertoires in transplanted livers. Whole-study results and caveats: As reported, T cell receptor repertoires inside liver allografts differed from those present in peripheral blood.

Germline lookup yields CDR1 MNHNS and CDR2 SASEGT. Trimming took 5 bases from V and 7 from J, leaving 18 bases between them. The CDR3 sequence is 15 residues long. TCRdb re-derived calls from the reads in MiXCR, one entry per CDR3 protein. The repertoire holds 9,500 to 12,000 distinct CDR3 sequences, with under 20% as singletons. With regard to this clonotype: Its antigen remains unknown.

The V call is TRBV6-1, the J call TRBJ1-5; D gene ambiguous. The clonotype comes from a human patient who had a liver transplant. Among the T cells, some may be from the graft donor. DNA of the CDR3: TGTGCCAGCAGTAGAACCGGGTCAAGGGAACAGCCCCAGCATTTT. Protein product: CASSRTGSREQPQHF.